One and the same sample provided the 17 T cell receptor beta chains below, sequenced in a study of T cells in Graves' hyperthyroidism and ophthalmopathy. Authors of the study amplified TCR beta CDR3 regions from RNA transcripts. Carried out on the TCR CDR3, a first-round RT-PCR used the HTBI primer set. TCRdb itself ran the multiplex PCR reads through MiXCR, one entry per CDR3 protein. The top ten clones hold about 7.2% of a sample with 660,000 or so distinct CDR3 sequences, 40% to 55% of them seen once. Material for sequencing was peripheral blood or thyroid tissue (not recorded which). The receptors here all came from an adult man with Graves' disease, either hyperthyroidism or ophthalmopathy (not recorded which).

The CDR3 sequence is CASSRASGTNTGELFF. The CDR3 DNA reads TGTGCCAGTAGTAGGGCTAGCGGGACGAACACCGGGGAGCTGTTTTTT. This chain links TRBV19 with TRBJ2-2, with 9 bases fitting TRBD2. This CDR3 is built from 16 residues. The junction had 3 bases not matched to a gene; V was cut back by 4 bases and J by 0 bases. Germline assignment: CDR1 LNHDA and CDR2 SQIVND (reference sequence).

This clonotype was picked up a small number of times. The chain carries TRBV7-2 and TRBJ1-4; no reliable D call. CDR3 length: 13 residues. The V end lost 1 base, the J end lost 6 bases, and 6 bases lay between the germline ends. Germline lookup yields CDR1 SGHTA and CDR2 FQGNSA. CDR3 loop: CASSLGPDEKLFF. The CDR3 bases are TGTGCCAGCAGCTTAGGACCAGATGAAAAACTGTTTTTT.

A remark on this clonotype: The junction departs from the called germline gene at one end, perhaps through a read error. The rearrangement links TRBV15 to TRBJ1-4, with D tentatively TRBD1 (5 bases). CDR1 and CDR2 (germline): LNHNV, YYDKDF (reference sequence). This CDR3 is 10 amino acids long. Here the CDR3 reads CATSRGWGDF. CDR3 in DNA: TGTGCCACCAGCAGAGGCTGGGGGGATTTT.

This clonotype has just a few counts. This chain links TRBV7-4 with TRBJ2-5, with TRBD1 as a possible D gene (6 bases). Trimming left V 5 bases short and J 6 bases short, with 19 bases between. The CDR3 has 15 residues. The V gene's germline CDR1 is SGHVT and CDR2 SQSDAQ. The CDR3 nucleotides read TGTGCCAGCAGCCCTCTCGGACAGCTCGGGAAGACCCAGTACTTC. This gives the protein CASSPLGQLGKTQYF.

The chain joins TRBV7-8 to TRBJ1-4, with D hard to call. CDR3 length: 14 amino acids. Germline V gene data show CDR1 as SGHVS and CDR2 as FQNEAQ. The germline V and J ends were trimmed by 5 bases and 4 bases, with 11 bases remaining between them. The CDR3 reads CASSLIGNNEKLFF. As DNA, the CDR3 is TGTGCCAGCAGCCTAATAGGGAATAATGAAAAACTGTTTTTT.

This CDR3 reads CASSSHSGRVETQYF. CDR3 DNA: TGTGCCAGCAGCTCCCATAGCGGGAGGGTAGAGACCCAGTACTTC. The V and J genes are TRBV7-1 and TRBJ2-5; 11 bases match TRBD2. TRBV7-1 is identified as an open reading frame with a role that is uncertain. Losses at the gene ends were 3 bases for V and 4 bases for J; bases not matched to a gene: 4. This CDR3 region has 15 residues.

For this clonotype: At one boundary the junction diverges from the germline segment, which might be a read error. The chain has TRBV2 and TRBJ1-1; D call uncertain. The CDR3 covers 11 residues. Germline V gene data show CDR1 as SNHLY and CDR2 as FYNNEI. In nucleotides, the CDR3 is TGTCCCAGCAGTGAGTCTGCTGAAGCTTTCTTT. It encodes CPSSESAEAFF.

This clonotype was recorded many times. The chain links TRBV10-3 to TRBJ1-1; 8 bases match TRBD1. CDR3 length equals 15 residues. Germline V gene lookup returns CDR1 ENHRY and CDR2 SYGVKD. The V and J ends lost 5 bases and 1 base, in that order; junction bases with no gene match: 6. The CDR3 is CAISPLTGENTEAFF. The CDR3 DNA sequence: TGTGCCATCAGTCCCCTGACAGGGGAGAACACTGAAGCTTTCTTT.

The chain combines TRBV10-3 with TRBJ1-1; D is perhaps TRBD1 (5 bases). The V gene's germline CDR1 is ENHRY and CDR2 SYGVKD. Trimming pared 6 bases from V and 3 bases from J, leaving 14 bases between. This CDR3 is 14 amino acids long. The CDR3 is CAIRDRVGDTEAFF. The CDR3 DNA reads TGTGCCATCAGGGACCGGGTGGGGGACACTGAAGCTTTCTTT.

This clonotype was found a few times. The chain employs TRBV19 and TRBJ2-7; D possibly corresponds to TRBD2 (6 bases). The length of the CDR3 is 16 residues. Trimming took off 4 bases at V and 4 bases at J, with 20 bases between the two ends. Looked up from germline, CDR1 is LNHDA and CDR2 is SQIVND (reference sequence). The CDR3 loop reads CASSSGGARAAYEQYF. The CDR3 DNA is TGTGCCAGTAGTAGCGGCGGGGCTCGAGCTGCTTACGAGCAGTACTTC.

The CDR3 here is CASSEGGNTIYF. The CDR3, as DNA: TGTGCCAGCAGTGAGGGGGGAAACACCATATATTTT. This chain uses TRBV12-3 or TRBV12-4 with TRBJ1-3; tentatively, D is TRBD1 (5 bases). The CDR3 is made up of 12 amino acids. V was shortened by 5 bases and J by 4 bases, with 6 bases between the two germline ends.

This clonotype was seen many times. V and J are TRBV10-1 and TRBJ1-4; maybe TRBD1 (6 bases). This CDR3 has 13 residues. CDR1 WNHNN and CDR2 SYGVQD come from the germline V gene (reference sequence). V gave up 4 bases and J gave up 6 bases, with 9 bases separating them. CDR3 sequence reads: CASSVAGDEKLFF. Here the CDR3 DNA reads TGCGCCAGCAGTGTAGCAGGGGATGAAAAACTGTTTTTT.

This clonotype was detected many times. This rearrangement joins TRBV2 to TRBJ1-1; 7 bases align to TRBD1. The CDR3 runs to 13 residues. The V gene's germline CDR1 is SNHLY and CDR2 FYNNEI. With V trimmed by 3 bases and J by 3 bases, 1 base remained unmatched. The CDR3 sequence: CASSDRGYTEAFF. In DNA form, the CDR3 reads TGTGCCAGCAGTGACAGGGGGTACACTGAAGCTTTCTTT.

This clonotype has a handful of counts. This sequence joins TRBV6-6 and TRBJ2-2; TRBD1 aligns across 7 bases. Germline loops: CDR1 MNHNY, CDR2 SVGAGI (reference sequence). V gave up 5 bases and J gave up 4 bases; unmatched junction bases: 7. CDR3 size: 15 residues. The CDR3 loop is CASSARQGGTGELFF. CDR3 coding DNA: TGTGCCAGCAGTGCTAGACAGGGCGGCACCGGGGAGCTGTTTTTT.

This clonotype was seen a few times. This chain uses TRBV5-1 with TRBJ2-7; weak D call: TRBD1 (5 bases). The CDR3 runs 14 residues. Per the germline V gene, CDR1 is SGHRS and CDR2 is YFSETQ. The germline V and J ends were trimmed by 1 base and 0 bases, with 8 bases remaining between them. CDR3 nucleotides: TGCGCCAGCAGCTTGAAGGGGCACTCCTACGAGCAGTACTTC. Its protein is CASSLKGHSYEQYF. The full variable domain, in which reference TRBV5-1 and TRBJ2-7 provide the parts outside the CDR3, is KAGVTQTPRYLIKTRGQQVTLSCSPISGHRSVSWYQQTPGQGLQFLFEYFSETQRNKGNFPGRFSGRQFSNSRSEMNVSTLELGDSALYLCASSLKGHSYEQYFGPGTRLTVT.

The J gene is TRBJ1-4, the V gene TRBV6-5, with D possibly matching TRBD1 (5 bases). The CDR3 is 14 residues long. V lost 0 bases, J lost 8 bases, and 10 bases lay in between. Germline CDR1 and CDR2: MNHEY and SVGAGI. The CDR3 reads CASSYSIEGEKLFF. CDR3 coding DNA: TGTGCCAGCAGTTACTCGATCGAGGGGGAAAAACTGTTTTTT.

This clonotype was found a few times. This chain connects TRBV2 to TRBJ1-2; 8 bases are a match to TRBD1. This CDR3 comprises 14 residues. CDR1 is SNHLY, CDR2 FYNNEI, per germline. J lost 6 bases, V lost 3 bases, and 6 bases had no gene match. The CDR3 DNA follows: TGTGCCAGCAGTGACTCTCGGACAGGGAATGGCTACACCTTC. Protein sequence: CASSDSRTGNGYTF.